The rows below give T cell receptor beta chains drawn from one sample of a study of cytotoxic CD8 clonotypes in ibrutinib-treated CLL. Clones were sequenced by immunoSEQ multiplex PCR, and TCRdb holds only the in-frame ones, with some missing. The table lists approximately 210,000 clones, around 72% of them singletons, with roughly an eighth in the top ten. This sample comprised PBMCs, obtained after 24 months of ibrutinib treatment. Receptors were obtained from a human donor with chronic lymphocytic leukemia. Each CDR3 is given with its conserved first and last residue. The D gene is left open where the match is weak. A row's size may be missing; if present it is once, few, many or a size class.

V	J	size	D	DNA	CDR3
TRBV5-1	TRBJ2-7	.	TRBD2	TGCGCCAGCAGCTTGGTTAGCGGGGGCTCCTACGAGCAGTACTTC	CASSLVSGGSYEQYF
TRBV7-2	TRBJ2-1	few	TRBD2	TGTGCCAGCAGCGTGACTAGCGGGAGTCTTGAGCAGTTCTTC	CASSVTSGSLEQFF
TRBV5-6	TRBJ2-5	.	.	TGTGCCAGCAGCCGCCGCCGGACCCAGTACTTC	CASSRRRTQYF
TRBV29-1	TRBJ1-3	.	.	TGCAGCGTTGAAGATCCTCGGGGCCCCCGCTCTGGAAACACCATATATTTT	CSVEDPRGPRSGNTIYF
TRBV5-1	TRBJ2-1	.	TRBD1	TGCGCCAGTAACCGACAGGGACCTTACAATGAGCAGTTCTTC	CASNRQGPYNEQFF
TRBV29-1	TRBJ2-1	.	TRBD2	TGCAGCGTTGAGGGACTAGCGGGAGGTAAGGGGAATGAGCAGTTCTTC	CSVEGLAGGKGNEQFF
TRBV27	TRBJ1-1	few	.	TGTGCCAGCAGTCCCCAGGGTGACACTGAAGCTTTCTTT	CASSPQGDTEAFF
TRBV4-2	TRBJ2-1	.	.	TGTGCCAGCAGCCAATCGACTAATACCTACAATGAGCAGTTCTTC	CASSQSTNTYNEQFF
TRBV5-1	TRBJ2-7	.	.	TGCGCCAGCAGCCCGCCCGGACGCTCCTCCTACGAGCAGTACTTC	CASSPPGRSSYEQYF
TRBV7-6	TRBJ1-5	.	TRBD1	TGTGCCAGCAGCTTACGGGAAGGCTCGACAGGGTTCATTCAGCCCCAGCATTTT	CASSLREGSTGFIQPQHF
TRBV29-1	TRBJ1-2	.	.	TGCAGCGTTGAGTCACGCAGCGGCGGCTACACCTTC	CSVESRSGGYTF
TRBV5-6	TRBJ1-3	.	TRBD1	TGTGCCAGCAGCCAACGACAGGGAAGCTCTGGAAACACCATATATTTT	CASSQRQGSSGNTIYF
TRBV5-1	TRBJ2-7	.	.	TGCGCCAGCAGCTACCGGGGTGGCTCCTACGAGCAGTACTTC	CASSYRGGSYEQYF
TRBV30	TRBJ1-2	few	.	TGTGCCTGGAGTGTAGATGAGAACTATGGCTACACCTTC	CAWSVDENYGYTF
TRBV7-6	TRBJ2-1	.	TRBD2	TGTGCCAGCAGCACAAGCACGGCCGGACTAGCGGATAACAATGAGCAGTTCTTC	CASSTSTAGLADNNEQFF
TRBV7-9	TRBJ2-5	.	.	TGTGCCAGCAGAACCTGGCCGGGTGGCGTTGGAGAGACCCAGTACTTC	CASRTWPGGVGETQYF
TRBV18	TRBJ1-2	few	.	TGTGCCAGCTCACCGGATGGGGAGTACTATGGCTACACCTTC	CASSPDGEYYGYTF
TRBV5-1	TRBJ2-1	few	TRBD1	TGCGCCAGCAAATTGGGGACAGGGGACTACAATGAGCAGTTCTTC	CASKLGTGDYNEQFF
TRBV13	TRBJ2-1	.	.	TGTGCCAGCAGCCAGTCCCGGGGGGCCTCTCGGAATGAGCAGTTCTTC	CASSQSRGASRNEQFF
TRBV4-3	TRBJ2-2	.	TRBD1	TGCGCCAGCAGCCAACAGGGGGCGACCGGGGAGCTGTTTTTT	CASSQQGATGELFF
TRBV7-3	TRBJ2-5	.	TRBD2	TGTGCCAGCAGCCCTAGCGGGCAAACCGGGGAGACCCAGTACTTC	CASSPSGQTGETQYF
TRBV29-1	TRBJ2-7	.	TRBD2	TGCAGCGGCACCGGGACGGGGGGCTACGAGCAGTACTTC	CSGTGTGGYEQYF
TRBV27	TRBJ2-1	.	TRBD2	TGTGCCAGCATTAAGTTTCTAGCGGGGAACAATGAGCAGTTCTTC	CASIKFLAGNNEQFF
TRBV5-1	TRBJ2-1	.	TRBD1	TGCGCCAGCAGCTTGGTCGACAGGGCCTACAATGAGCAGTTCTTC	CASSLVDRAYNEQFF
TRBV28	TRBJ2-5	.	.	TGTGCCAGCACCAGAGGGGTGACAGCCTCTTTATTCCAAGAGACCCAGTACTTC	CASTRGVTASLFQETQYF
TRBV4-1	TRBJ2-1	.	TRBD1	TGCGCCAGCAGCCAAGCTACCGGGACAGGGCCCCTAGCAGACTACAATGAGCAGTTCTTC	CASSQATGTGPLADYNEQFF
TRBV14	TRBJ2-2	.	TRBD2	TGTGCCAGCAGCGGAAAAGTAGCGGGAGGGCCCGGGGAGCTGTTTTTT	CASSGKVAGGPGELFF
TRBV7-9	TRBJ2-7	once	.	TGTGCCAGCAGCCTCGCCGGGTCCTCCTACGAGCAGTACTTC	CASSLAGSSYEQYF
TRBV19	TRBJ1-1	.	TRBD1	TGTGCCACCCGGACAGGGAACACTGAAGCTTTCTTT	CATRTGNTEAFF
TRBV7-9	TRBJ2-1	.	TRBD2	TGTGCCAGCAGCTCCCAACTAGCGGGCTCCTACAATGAGCAGTTCTTC	CASSSQLAGSYNEQFF
TRBV7-2	TRBJ2-2	.	TRBD2	TGTGCCAGCAGCTCGACTAGCGTAAACACCGGGGAGCTGTTTTTT	CASSSTSVNTGELFF
TRBV27	TRBJ2-7	.	.	TGTGCCACAGCAAAGACGTCCTACGAGCAGTACTTC	CATAKTSYEQYF
TRBV12-5	TRBJ1-2	.	.	TGTGCTAGTGGTCCCCACGGCTCTGGCTACACCTTC	CASGPHGSGYTF
TRBV5-1	TRBJ2-7	.	TRBD1	TGCGCCTCCAAAGTGGGACAGGGGGCCTACGAGCAGTACTTC	CASKVGQGAYEQYF
TRBV7-9	TRBJ2-7	.	.	TGTGCCAGCAGCCCCGCATGGGCCGACGAGCAGTACTTC	CASSPAWADEQYF
TRBV6-1	TRBJ2-7	.	.	TGTGCCAGCCGGCCTTATTTCGGCTCCTACGAGCAGTACTTC	CASRPYFGSYEQYF
TRBV11-2	TRBJ2-7	.	TRBD1	TGTGCCAGCAGCTTAAGTTTTGACAGGGGCTACGAGCAGTACTTC	CASSLSFDRGYEQYF
TRBV18	TRBJ1-5	few	.	TGTGCCAGCTCACCACAGGGGGGTAGCAATCAGCCCCAGCATTTT	CASSPQGGSNQPQHF
TRBV29-1	TRBJ2-1	.	.	TGCAGCGTTGAAAGGCGACCCGAAGGGAATGAGCAGTTCTTC	CSVERRPEGNEQFF
TRBV5-1	TRBJ2-7	few	TRBD1	TGCGCCAGCAGCCTGGGATGGACAGGGGACGAGCAGTACTTC	CASSLGWTGDEQYF
TRBV6-6	TRBJ2-7	.	TRBD1	TGTGCCAGCAGTACACGGACAGGGCGTTGGGACGAGCAGTACTTC	CASSTRTGRWDEQYF
TRBV19	TRBJ2-7	few	.	TGTGCCAGTAGTAGGCCTCAGGGGCTCCTAAACCTCCACGAGCAGTACTTC	CASSRPQGLLNLHEQYF
TRBV5-1	TRBJ2-5	.	TRBD2	TGCGCCAGCAACCCGACTAGCGGACAAGAGACCCAGTACTTC	CASNPTSGQETQYF
TRBV7-2	TRBJ2-2	.	TRBD2	TGTGCCAGCAGGGGACTATTGAACACCGGGGAGCTGTTTTTT	CASRGLLNTGELFF
TRBV27	TRBJ2-7	.	.	TGTGCCAGCAGCCTTTCCGCGTTCTACGAGCAGTACTTC	CASSLSAFYEQYF
TRBV6-5	TRBJ1-4	.	.	TGTGCCAGCAGTTACAGAGCAACTAATGAAAAACTGTTTTTT	CASSYRATNEKLFF
TRBV6-5	TRBJ1-5	.	.	TGTGCCAGCAGTCCTTACATTAATAGCAATCAGCCCCAGCATTTT	CASSPYINSNQPQHF
TRBV4-3	TRBJ2-5	.	.	TGCGCCAGCAGCCAAGATAGAACTAGTCCCCAAGAGACCCAGTACTTC	CASSQDRTSPQETQYF
TRBV9	TRBJ2-2	.	.	TGTGCCAGCAGAGCGACAAACCTCGGGGAGCTGTTTTTT	CASRATNLGELFF
TRBV15	TRBJ2-7	.	.	TGTGCCACCAGCAGAGACCGATCCTACGAGCAGTACTTC	CATSRDRSYEQYF
TRBV7-3	TRBJ2-3	.	.	TGTGCCAGCAGCTTATTCGTCTTTGGGGGCCACACAGATACGCAGTATTTT	CASSLFVFGGHTDTQYF
TRBV7-2	TRBJ2-7	.	TRBD2	TGTGCCAGCAGCTCGCGGACTAGCGGGCGGTACGAGCAGTACTTC	CASSSRTSGRYEQYF
TRBV6-1	TRBJ2-7	.	.	TGTGCCAGCAGACCGAGAGGGGAGAGGGAGCAGTACTTC	CASRPRGEREQYF
TRBV25-1	TRBJ2-5	.	.	TGTGCCAGCAGTGCTACGGCGTCCCTCCCCGGGACCCAGTACTTC	CASSATASLPGTQYF
TRBV7-8	TRBJ2-1	.	TRBD2	TGTGCCAGCAGCCTAAGGACTAGCGGGAGCGAGGATGAGCAGTTCTTC	CASSLRTSGSEDEQFF
TRBV6-1	TRBJ2-7	.	TRBD1	TGTGCCAGCAGTGACCTGACAGGGGCCGCGCCCTACGAGCAGTACTTC	CASSDLTGAAPYEQYF
TRBV2	TRBJ2-1	.	.	TGTGCCAGCAGTGACCGCCGGGCCGGCTCCTACAATGAGCAGTTCTTC	CASSDRRAGSYNEQFF
TRBV5-1	TRBJ1-5	.	.	TGCGCCAGCAGCTTGGAAGGCAGGATGGGGAGTCAGCCCCAGCATTTT	CASSLEGRMGSQPQHF
TRBV5-1	TRBJ1-4	.	TRBD1	TGCGCCAGCAGCTTTGACCGGGACAGGGGTGAAAAACTGTTTTTT	CASSFDRDRGEKLFF